These T cell receptor beta chains were read from a single sample in a study of graft-versus-host responses after intestinal transplantation. The method was immunoSEQ multiplex PCR; TCRdb's version includes in-frame clones alone and lacks a portion of them. The table lists about 59,000 clones, 85% to 95% of them singletons. No antigen has been identified for these receptors. Material: unstimulated CD4+ T cells sorted from spleen or lymph node cells, obtained before transplant. Receptor source: a human donor who was the organ donor for an intestinal transplant. Both conserved end residues are part of each CDR3.

v_gene	j_gene	CDR3aa
TRBV6-5	TRBJ2-5	CASSYSGRETQYF
TRBV7-2	TRBJ1-4	CASSLGGAFNEKLFF
TRBV7-9	TRBJ2-2	CASSPGTSGVTGELFF
TRBV5-4	TRBJ2-1	CASSFPAAEQFF
TRBV10-3	TRBJ2-7	CAISESDNSYEQYF
TRBV27	TRBJ2-3	CASSGWDTQYF
TRBV2	TRBJ1-2	CASSRDKGIGYTF
TRBV6-1	TRBJ2-7	CASSVRLAGGPYYEQYF
TRBV6-5	TRBJ2-7	CASRATRFYEQYF
TRBV5-1	TRBJ1-4	CASSPGQTTNEKLFF
TRBV9	TRBJ2-3	CASSVGRLAASTDTQYF
TRBV6-5	TRBJ1-2	CASSSGYDGYTF
TRBV27	TRBJ2-1	CASSLVQVGTGVNEQFF
TRBV27	TRBJ1-2	CASKVAWGQGYGYTF
TRBV21-1	TRBJ2-7	CASILTARVSRHYEQYF
TRBV6-5	TRBJ1-1	CASTPHTEAFF
TRBV6-5	TRBJ1-1	CASSAGVYFTEAFF
TRBV6-5	TRBJ1-2	CASSYSRFYGYTF
TRBV6-6	TRBJ1-3	CASRGSGQGRHTIYF
TRBV6-5	TRBJ1-2	CASSGFRGYGYTF
TRBV4-1	TRBJ2-7	CASSFGDRRTYEQYF
TRBV25-1	TRBJ1-6	CASSESDGRRAPLHF
TRBV6-6	TRBJ1-4	CASSTGTASEKLFF
TRBV5-1	TRBJ2-6	CASSLVPAGGGANALTF
TRBV11-2	TRBJ2-7	CASRRGQATYEQYF
TRBV7-3	TRBJ1-1	CASSSQGGNTEAFF
TRBV2	TRBJ2-3	CASSAGGATDTQYF
TRBV6-5	TRBJ2-7	CASSRQGQGSEQYF
TRBV10-3	TRBJ1-6	CAISETGNSPLHF
TRBV6-6	TRBJ2-3	CASSYGPSGGDTQYF
TRBV6-5	TRBJ2-1	CASSGLARNEQFF
TRBV5-4	TRBJ2-1	CASSLDGRDEQFF
TRBV7-9	TRBJ1-6	CASSLDRAYNSPLHF
TRBV23-1	TRBJ2-7	CASRLRDNEQYF
TRBV28	TRBJ2-1	CASSLSGLASNEQFF
TRBV6-4	TRBJ2-3	CASNGPHTQYF
TRBV7-6	TRBJ1-6	CASSPDRNSPLHF